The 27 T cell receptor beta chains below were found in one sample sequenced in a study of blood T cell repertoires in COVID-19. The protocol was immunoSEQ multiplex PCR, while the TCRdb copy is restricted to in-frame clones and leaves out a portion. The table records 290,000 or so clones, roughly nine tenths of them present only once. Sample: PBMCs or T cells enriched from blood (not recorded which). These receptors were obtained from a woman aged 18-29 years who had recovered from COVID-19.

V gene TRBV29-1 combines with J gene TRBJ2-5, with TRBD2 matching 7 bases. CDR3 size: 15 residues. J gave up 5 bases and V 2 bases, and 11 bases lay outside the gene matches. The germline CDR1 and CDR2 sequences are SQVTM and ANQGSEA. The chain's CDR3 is CSVESSGAPGETQYF. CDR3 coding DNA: TGCAGCGTTGAATCTAGCGGAGCCCCTGGGGAGACCCAGTACTTC.

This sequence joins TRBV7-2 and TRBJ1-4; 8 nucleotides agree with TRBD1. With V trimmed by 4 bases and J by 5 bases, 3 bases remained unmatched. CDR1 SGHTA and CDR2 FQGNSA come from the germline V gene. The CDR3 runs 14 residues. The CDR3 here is CASSSRTGNEKLFF. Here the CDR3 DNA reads TGTGCCAGCAGCTCCCGGACAGGGAATGAAAAACTGTTTTTT.

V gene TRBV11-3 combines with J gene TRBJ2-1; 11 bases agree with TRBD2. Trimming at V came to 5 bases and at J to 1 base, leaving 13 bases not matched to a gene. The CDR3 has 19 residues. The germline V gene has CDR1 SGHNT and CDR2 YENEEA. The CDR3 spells CASSPRRRTSGGSYNEQFF. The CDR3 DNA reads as TGTGCCAGCAGCCCCCGGCGGCGTACTAGCGGGGGATCCTACAATGAGCAGTTCTTC.

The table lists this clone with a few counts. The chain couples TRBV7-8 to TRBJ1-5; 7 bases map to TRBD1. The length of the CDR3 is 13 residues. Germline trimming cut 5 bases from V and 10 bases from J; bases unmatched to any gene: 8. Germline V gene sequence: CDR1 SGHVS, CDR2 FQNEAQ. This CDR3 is CASSDTGAIPQHF. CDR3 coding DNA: TGTGCCAGCAGCGATACAGGGGCTATCCCCCAGCATTTT.

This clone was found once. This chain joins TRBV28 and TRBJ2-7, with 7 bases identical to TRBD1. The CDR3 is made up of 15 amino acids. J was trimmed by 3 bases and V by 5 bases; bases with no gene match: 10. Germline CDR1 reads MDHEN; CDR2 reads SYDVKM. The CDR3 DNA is TGTGCCAGCAGTAAGCCGGGACAGCAATTCTACGAGCAGTACTTC. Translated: CASSKPGQQFYEQYF.

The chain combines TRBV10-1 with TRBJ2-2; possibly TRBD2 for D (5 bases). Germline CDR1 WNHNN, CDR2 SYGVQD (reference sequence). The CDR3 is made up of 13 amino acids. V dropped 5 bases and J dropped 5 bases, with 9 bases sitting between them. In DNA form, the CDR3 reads TGCGCCAGCAGTTCAACGGGGACCGGGGAGCTGTTTTTT. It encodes CASSSTGTGELFF.

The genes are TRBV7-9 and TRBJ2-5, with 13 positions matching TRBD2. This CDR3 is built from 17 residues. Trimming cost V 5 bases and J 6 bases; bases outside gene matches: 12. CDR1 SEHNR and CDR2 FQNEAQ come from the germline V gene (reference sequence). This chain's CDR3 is CASSLATSGRSLKTQYF. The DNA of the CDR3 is TGTGCCAGCAGCCTGGCGACTAGCGGGAGGTCGTTAAAGACCCAGTACTTC.

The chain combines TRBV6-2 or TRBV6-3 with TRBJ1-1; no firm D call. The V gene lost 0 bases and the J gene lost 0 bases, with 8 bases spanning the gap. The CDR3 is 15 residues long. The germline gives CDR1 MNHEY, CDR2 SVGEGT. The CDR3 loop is CASSYSEVLNTEAFF. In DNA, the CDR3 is TGTGCCAGCAGTTACTCGGAGGTTTTGAACACTGAAGCTTTCTTT.

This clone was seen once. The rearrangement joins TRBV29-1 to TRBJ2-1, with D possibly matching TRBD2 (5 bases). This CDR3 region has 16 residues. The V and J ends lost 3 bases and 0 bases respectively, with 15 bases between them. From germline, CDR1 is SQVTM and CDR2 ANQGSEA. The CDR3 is CSVDTPLAPSYNEQFF. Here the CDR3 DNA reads TGCAGCGTTGATACCCCTTTAGCGCCCTCCTACAATGAGCAGTTCTTC.

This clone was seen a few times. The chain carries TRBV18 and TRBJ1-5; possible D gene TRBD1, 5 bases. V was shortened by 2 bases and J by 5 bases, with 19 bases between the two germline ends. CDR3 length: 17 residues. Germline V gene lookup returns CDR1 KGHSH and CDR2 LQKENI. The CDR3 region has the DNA TGTGCCAGCTCACCAGTCGGGGGGAAGCTATACGATCAGCCCCAGCATTTT. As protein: CASSPVGGKLYDQPQHF.

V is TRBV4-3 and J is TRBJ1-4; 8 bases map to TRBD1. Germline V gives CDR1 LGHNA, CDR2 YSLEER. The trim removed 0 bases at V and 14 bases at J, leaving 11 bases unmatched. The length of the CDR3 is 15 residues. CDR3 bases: TGCGCCAGCAGCCAAGATCCTGGACAGGGATCAGGCCTGTTTTTT. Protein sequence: CASSQDPGQGSGLFF.

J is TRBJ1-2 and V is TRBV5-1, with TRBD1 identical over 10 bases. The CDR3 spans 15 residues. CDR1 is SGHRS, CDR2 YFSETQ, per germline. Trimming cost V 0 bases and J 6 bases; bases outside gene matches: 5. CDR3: CASSLGDRGADGYTF. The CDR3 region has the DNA TGCGCCAGCAGCTTGGGGGACAGGGGAGCGGATGGCTACACCTTC.

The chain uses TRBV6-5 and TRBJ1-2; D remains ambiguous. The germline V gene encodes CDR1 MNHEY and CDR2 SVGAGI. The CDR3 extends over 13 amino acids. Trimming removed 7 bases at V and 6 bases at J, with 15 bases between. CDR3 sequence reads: CASTRRLGDGYTF. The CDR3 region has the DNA TGTGCCAGCACGAGGCGCCTCGGCGATGGCTACACCTTC.

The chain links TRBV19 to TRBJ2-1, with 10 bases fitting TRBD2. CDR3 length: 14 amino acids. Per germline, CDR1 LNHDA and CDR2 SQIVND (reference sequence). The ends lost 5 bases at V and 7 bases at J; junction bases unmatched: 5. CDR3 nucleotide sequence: TGTGCCAGTAGTTTCAAGCGGGAGGGGAATGAGCAGTTCTTC. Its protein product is CASSFKREGNEQFF.

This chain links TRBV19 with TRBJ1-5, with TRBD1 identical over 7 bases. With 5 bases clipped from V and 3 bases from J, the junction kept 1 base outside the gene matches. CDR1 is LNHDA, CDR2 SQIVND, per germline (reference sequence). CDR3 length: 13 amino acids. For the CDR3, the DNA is TGTGCCAGTAGTGGGACAGCCAATCAGCCCCAGCATTTT. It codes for CASSGTANQPQHF.

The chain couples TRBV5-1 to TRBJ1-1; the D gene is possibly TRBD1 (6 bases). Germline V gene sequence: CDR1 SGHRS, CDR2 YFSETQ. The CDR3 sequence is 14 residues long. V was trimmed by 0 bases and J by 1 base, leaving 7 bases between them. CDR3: CASSLAGENTEAFF. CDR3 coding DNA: TGCGCCAGCAGCTTGGCAGGGGAGAACACTGAAGCTTTCTTT.

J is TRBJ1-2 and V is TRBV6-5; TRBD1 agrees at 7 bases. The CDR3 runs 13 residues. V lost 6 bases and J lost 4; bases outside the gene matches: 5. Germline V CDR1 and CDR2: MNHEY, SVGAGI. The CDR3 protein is CASSPGQSYGYTF. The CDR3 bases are TGTGCCAGCAGCCCGGGACAGAGCTATGGCTACACCTTC.

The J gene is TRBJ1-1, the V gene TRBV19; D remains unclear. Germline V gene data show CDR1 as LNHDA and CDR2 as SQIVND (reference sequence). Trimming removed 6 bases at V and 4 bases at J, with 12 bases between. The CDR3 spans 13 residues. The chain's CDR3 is CASSTTITTEAFF. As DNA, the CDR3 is TGTGCCAGTAGCACCACAATCACCACTGAAGCTTTCTTT.

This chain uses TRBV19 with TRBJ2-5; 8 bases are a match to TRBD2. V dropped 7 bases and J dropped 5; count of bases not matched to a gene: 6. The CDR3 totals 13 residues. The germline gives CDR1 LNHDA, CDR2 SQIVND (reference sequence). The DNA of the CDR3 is TGTGCCAGTACCCGGAGCGGGAGCGAGACCCAGTACTTC. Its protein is CASTRSGSETQYF.

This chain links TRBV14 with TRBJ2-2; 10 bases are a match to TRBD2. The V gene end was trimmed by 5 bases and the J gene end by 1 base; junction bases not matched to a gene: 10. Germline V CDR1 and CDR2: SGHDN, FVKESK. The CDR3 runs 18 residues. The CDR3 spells CASSLTPLAGWNTGELFF. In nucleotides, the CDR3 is TGTGCCAGCAGCTTAACCCCACTAGCGGGATGGAACACCGGGGAGCTGTTTTTT.

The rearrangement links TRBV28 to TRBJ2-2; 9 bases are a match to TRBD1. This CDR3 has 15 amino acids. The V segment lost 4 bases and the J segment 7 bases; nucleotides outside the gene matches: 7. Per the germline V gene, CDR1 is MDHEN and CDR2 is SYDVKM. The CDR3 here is CASSSSDRGYGELFF. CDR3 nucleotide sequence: TGTGCCAGCAGTTCCTCGGACAGGGGCTACGGGGAGCTGTTTTTT.

The CDR3 DNA reads as TGTGCCAGCAGCTTCAGGGTGGGGCCTGAAAAACTGTTTTTT. Its protein is CASSFRVGPEKLFF. The chain combines TRBV7-3 with TRBJ1-4, with D perhaps TRBD1 (5 bases). Germline V gene data show CDR1 as SGHTA and CDR2 as FQGTGA. V lost 3 bases, J lost 7 bases, and 12 bases lay in between. The CDR3 sequence is 14 residues long.

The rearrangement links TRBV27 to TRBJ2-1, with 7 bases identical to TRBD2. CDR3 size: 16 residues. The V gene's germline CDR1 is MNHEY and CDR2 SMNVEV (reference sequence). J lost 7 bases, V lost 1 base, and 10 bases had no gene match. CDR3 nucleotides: TGTGCCAGCAGTTTATTCGGCGGGAGCAGTTATAATGAGCAGTTCTTC. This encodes CASSLFGGSSYNEQFF.

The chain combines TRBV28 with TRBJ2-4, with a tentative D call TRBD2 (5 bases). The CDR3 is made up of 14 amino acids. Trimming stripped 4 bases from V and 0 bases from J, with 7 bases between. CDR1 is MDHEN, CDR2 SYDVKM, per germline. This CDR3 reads CASSSAGAKNIQYF. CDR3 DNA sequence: TGTGCCAGCAGTTCCGCGGGAGCCAAAAACATTCAGTACTTC.

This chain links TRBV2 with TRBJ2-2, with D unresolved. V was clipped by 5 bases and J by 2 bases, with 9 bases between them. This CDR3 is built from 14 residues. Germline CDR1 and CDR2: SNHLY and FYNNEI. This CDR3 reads CASSNIVNTGELFF. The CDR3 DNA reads TGTGCCAGCAGTAACATTGTAAACACCGGGGAGCTGTTTTTT.

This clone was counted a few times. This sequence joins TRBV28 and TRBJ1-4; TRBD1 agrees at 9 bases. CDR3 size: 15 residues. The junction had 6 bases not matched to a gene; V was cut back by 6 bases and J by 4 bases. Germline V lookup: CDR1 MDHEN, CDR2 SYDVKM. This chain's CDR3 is CASSTWDRDNEKLFF. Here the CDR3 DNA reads TGTGCCAGCAGCACTTGGGACAGGGATAATGAAAAACTGTTTTTT.

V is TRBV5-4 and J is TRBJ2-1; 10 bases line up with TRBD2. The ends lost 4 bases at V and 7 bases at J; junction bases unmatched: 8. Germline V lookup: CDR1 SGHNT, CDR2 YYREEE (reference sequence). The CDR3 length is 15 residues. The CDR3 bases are TGTGCCAGCAGCCGTCCTAGCGGGGGTTTGAATGAGCAGTTCTTC. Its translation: CASSRPSGGLNEQFF.